One and the same sample provided the 11 T cell receptor beta chains below, sequenced in a study of CD8 T cells in Susac syndrome. It was with random hexamers that roughly 0.5 to 1 ug RNA was reverse transcribed. TCRdb fed the immunoSEQ multiplex PCR reads into MiXCR, producing one record per CDR3 protein. The sample consists of 150,000 to 200,000 distinct CDR3 sequences, around 95% of them appearing once. Sequencing was carried out using CD4+ T cells from PBMCs. The receptors were sampled from a human donor in good health.

This chain uses TRBV12-3 or TRBV12-4 with TRBJ2-7; D unclear. Trimming removed 3 bases at V and 0 bases at J, with 9 bases between. The CDR3 contains 14 residues. The CDR3 here is CASSLGRSSYEQYF. CDR3 sequence (DNA): TGTGCCAGCAGTTTGGGCAGGTCCTCCTACGAGCAGTACTTC.

J is TRBJ1-1 and V is TRBV29-1, with D maybe TRBD1 (6 bases). CDR1 and CDR2 from the germline V gene are SQVTM and ANQGSEA. The length of the CDR3 is 12 residues. V was pared by 5 bases and J by 7 bases, with 14 bases between. DNA of the CDR3: TGCAGCGTTCAACCACAGGGTCTTGAAGCTTTCTTT. Protein: CSVQPQGLEAFF.

V and J are TRBV29-1 and TRBJ2-3; TRBD2 matches 8 bases. The CDR3 has 14 residues. Unmatched junction bases numbered 8, after V lost 5 bases and J lost 4 bases. Germline lookup yields CDR1 SQVTM and CDR2 ANQGSEA. CDR3 in DNA: TGCAGCGTTAGCGGGGGATCTCTCCCAGATACGCAGTATTTT. It specifies CSVSGGSLPDTQYF.

The J gene is TRBJ1-1, the V gene TRBV30; 7 bases are shared with TRBD1. This CDR3 has 13 residues. From germline, CDR1 is GTSNPN and CDR2 SVGIG (reference sequence). The J segment lost 1 base and the V segment lost 2 bases, leaving 1 base of the junction unmatched. Written as DNA, the CDR3 is TGTGCCTGGAGTCGGACAGGGAACACTGAAGCTTTCTTT. Translating it yields CAWSRTGNTEAFF.

The genes are TRBV9 and TRBJ2-1; 7 bases match TRBD2. The germline V gene encodes CDR1 SGDLS and CDR2 YYNGEE. With V trimmed by 4 bases and J by 7 bases, 11 bases remained unmatched. The length of the CDR3 is 15 residues. DNA of the CDR3: TGTGCCAGCAGCATATCAGCGGGGCTTACAAATGAGCAGTTCTTC. Its protein is CASSISAGLTNEQFF.

V usage is TRBV6-2 or TRBV6-3 and J usage is TRBJ2-7, with TRBD1 matching over 8 bases. In germline, CDR1 is MNHEY, CDR2 SVGEGT. V trimming: 7 bases; J trimming: 6 bases; junction bases outside the gene matches: 14. This CDR3 has 15 residues. The CDR3 DNA reads as TGTGCCAGCACCCTAGGGGACAGGCGACGCGCCGAGCAGTACTTC. Its protein product is CASTLGDRRRAEQYF.

This clonotype is a singleton in its sample. The chain is built from TRBV4-1 and TRBJ2-1, with D unresolved. The germline CDR1 and CDR2 sequences are MGHRA and YSYEKL. The CDR3 runs to 18 residues. Deletions cut 0 bases from V and 0 bases from J, with 15 bases between. CDR3 nucleotides: TGCGCCAGCAGCCAAGATTCCCCCGGTTTCCGCTCCTACAATGAGCAGTTCTTC. This codes for CASSQDSPGFRSYNEQFF.

The rearrangement uses TRBV6-5 and TRBJ1-2; D not certain. The germline gives CDR1 MNHEY, CDR2 SVGAGI. With 0 bases removed from V and 0 bases from J, the gap between germline ends came to 8 bases. This CDR3 spans 15 amino acids. The DNA of the CDR3 is TGTGCCAGCAGTTACTCCATGTCAGCTAACTATGGCTACACCTTC. Its protein is CASSYSMSANYGYTF.

The V gene is TRBV29-1, the J gene TRBJ1-2; TRBD1 matches at 8 bases. The ends lost 1 base at V and 8 bases at J; junction bases unmatched: 12. Germline CDR1 and CDR2: SQVTM and ANQGSEA. The CDR3 is 15 residues long. CDR3 loop: CSVEGVGQGYQGYTF. DNA of the CDR3: TGCAGCGTTGAAGGGGTCGGACAGGGTTATCAAGGCTACACCTTC. Full variable domain (remainder filled in from reference TRBV29-1 and TRBJ1-2): SAVISQKPSRDICQRGTSLTIQCQVDSQVTMMFWYRQQPGQSLTLIATANQGSEATYESGFVIDKFPISRPNLTFSTLTVSNMSPEDSSIYLCSVEGVGQGYQGYTFGSGTRLTVV.

This clonotype was seen once. The chain is built from TRBV19 and TRBJ2-1; TRBD1 or TRBD2 may be the D gene (6 bases each). Germline V CDR1 and CDR2: LNHDA, SQIVND (reference sequence). V lost 3 bases to trimming and J lost 2 bases, with 11 bases between them. This CDR3 spans 15 amino acids. This chain's CDR3 is CASSIIRGPYNEQFF. The CDR3 DNA reads TGTGCCAGTAGTATTATACGGGGGCCCTACAATGAGCAGTTCTTC. Filled out from reference TRBV19 and TRBJ2-1, the complete variable domain reads DGGITQSPKYLFRKEGQNVTLSCEQNLNHDAMYWYRQDPGQGLRLIYYSQIVNDFQKGDIAEGYSVSREKKESFPLTVTSAQKNPTAFYLCASSIIRGPYNEQFFGPGTRLTVL.

This sequence joins TRBV3-1 and TRBJ2-7; D gene ambiguous. Germline V gene data show CDR1 as LGHDT and CDR2 as YNNKEL (reference sequence). V was clipped by 3 bases and J by 9 bases, with 15 bases between them. The length of the CDR3 is 13 residues. CDR3 DNA sequence: TGTGCCAGCAGCCATCAAACCCCCATCTGGCAGTACTTC. It encodes CASSHQTPIWQYF.